The clone carrying this T cell receptor (beta chain) has only a few counts. The authors reverse transcribed all of the isolated RNA, so sequencing captured expressed TCRB transcripts. The protocol was immunoSEQ multiplex PCR, while the TCRdb copy is restricted to in-frame clones and leaves out a portion. The data contain about half a million clones, more than 9.5% of them singletons. V shed 2 bases and J shed 1 base, with 23 bases lying between them. CDR1 SGHVS and CDR2 FQNEAQ come from the germline V gene. The CDR3 is 19 amino acids. This entry belongs to a study of beta chain features in type 1 diabetes. Via the markers CD45RO/CCR7/CD25/CD127/CD95/CD27, stem cell-like memory, regulatory, central memory and naive CD4+ cells were sorted.

The rearrangement joins TRBV7-8 to TRBJ1-1, with D tentatively TRBD1 (6 bases). The specimen sequenced was naive CD4+ T cells from blood. The TCR sequence derives from a woman aged 18-29 years in good health. CDR3 nucleotides: TGTGCCAGCAGCTTAATCCCACCCCCCATAGGGGGGAAGAACACTGAAGCTTTCTTT. Protein: CASSLIPPPIGGKNTEAFF.